A selection of T cell receptor beta chains follows, all from one sample in a study of cytomegalovirus exposure and HLA in healthy donors. Profiled with immunoSEQ multiplex PCR; TCRdb holds only in-frame clones, not every one. Counted here are around 150,000 clones, approximately 75% occurring once; the ten biggest clones make up about 1%. The source material was PBMCs. Receptor source: a male donor in good health and CMV-seronegative. Both conserved end residues are part of each CDR3. The D gene is left open where the match is weak. Where a row states a size, it is once, few, many or the class of an expanded clone; other rows omit it.

TRBV30	.	TRBJ1-4	13	.	CACSGATNEKLFF	TGTGCCTGCTCCGGGGCAACTAATGAAAAACTGTTTTTT
TRBV7-2	.	TRBJ1-2	14	TRBD1	CASSLGGGSYGYTF	TGTGCCAGCAGCTTAGGAGGGGGCTCCTATGGCTACACCTTC
TRBV30	.	TRBJ1-6	11	.	CAWASNSPLHF	TGTGCCTGGGCTAGCAATTCACCCCTCCACTTT
TRBV14	.	TRBJ2-7	16	TRBD2	CASSRHPGLAGGLPYF	TGTGCCAGCAGCCGTCACCCGGGACTAGCGGGGGGGCTGCCGTACTTC
TRBV5-1	once	TRBJ1-3	16	.	CASSLDPTDSGNTIYF	TGCGCCAGCAGCCTAGACCCGACAGACTCTGGAAACACCATATATTTT
TRBV19	few	TRBJ1-5	16	TRBD1	CASSSFGQDSNQPQHF	TGTGCCAGTAGTTCCTTCGGACAGGATAGCAATCAGCCCCAGCATTTT
TRBV9	.	TRBJ2-3	16	.	CASSVITASSTDTQYF	TGTGCCAGCAGCGTTATCACTGCATCTAGCACAGATACGCAGTATTTT
TRBV7-2	.	TRBJ1-6	15	.	CASSPRGVNNSPLHF	TGTGCCAGCAGCCCGCGGGGGGTGAATAATTCACCCCTCCACTTT
TRBV5-4	once	TRBJ2-1	16	TRBD2	CASSPSLAGVYNEQFF	TGTGCCAGCAGCCCTTCGTTAGCGGGGGTATACAATGAGCAGTTCTTC
TRBV5-1	few	TRBJ1-1	14	.	CASSSQISNTEAFF	TGCGCCAGCAGCTCACAGATCTCGAACACTGAAGCTTTCTTT
TRBV19	once	TRBJ1-2	16	.	CASSTTGFGSDYGYTF	TGTGCCAGTAGTACCACAGGGTTTGGGAGTGACTATGGCTACACCTTC
TRBV5-4	.	TRBJ2-7	14	TRBD1	CASSPDREPYEQYF	TGTGCCAGCTCCCCTGACAGGGAACCCTACGAGCAGTACTTC
TRBV5-6	.	TRBJ2-5	14	.	CASSLRDKEETQYF	TGTGCCAGCAGCCTCCGGGACAAGGAAGAGACCCAGTACTTC
TRBV18	.	TRBJ2-5	15	TRBD1	CASSSRDRGGETQYF	TGTGCCAGCTCATCTCGGGACAGGGGTGGAGAGACCCAGTACTTC